This paragraph reports one TCR beta chain. Other DNA variants within this sample encode the same CDR3. The CDR3 consists of 14 residues. From germline, CDR1 is LNHDA and CDR2 SQIVND (reference sequence). Trimming took 8 bases from V and 0 from J, leaving 12 bases between them. Ten immunoSEQ deep assay plates served to sequence unsorted PBMC DNA. Sequenced by immunoSEQ multiplex PCR; TCRdb stores in-frame clones only, minus some. The sample has 450,000 to 500,000 clones, roughly 80% seen once. This entry belongs to a study of shared clonotypes between healthy human individuals. The sequence derives from a woman in her thirties or forties in good health. Some clones in this sample may be carry-over from other donors' samples. V gene TRBV19 combines with J gene TRBJ2-3, with TRBD2 as a possible D gene (6 bases). Sequenced material: PBMCs. CDR3 amino acids: CASSTGTSTDTQYF. The CDR3 DNA sequence: TGTGCCAGTTCTACGGGGACTAGCACAGATACGCAGTATTTT.